Ten or more counts support the clone carrying this T cell receptor beta chain. Its cognate antigen is unknown. These data belong to a study of spatial heterogeneity in lung cancer. On the study more broadly: The correlation between TCR transcript counts in tumor regions and a T cell module score from matched bulk RNA-seq was strong.

Germline CDR1 SEHNR, CDR2 FQNEAQ (reference sequence). With 0 bases clipped from V and 3 bases from J, the junction kept 4 bases outside the gene matches. The CDR3 spans 15 residues. Each molecule of TCR cDNA was tagged with one unique molecular identifier. TCRdb called the 5' RACE reads again in MiXCR, with one record for every CDR3 protein. Of some 7,000 distinct CDR3 sequences listed, about 6.7% are singletons. Study-wide results and caveats: One measure, the expanded intratumoral alpha and beta TCR count, tracked tumor mutation counts.

Time point specified: sample taken at primary tumor resection. Untreated early-stage non-small cell lung cancer patients, roughly 72 in total, were the donors. The authors sequenced whole RNA from tumor, nontumor lung or frozen PBMC without sorting. Sequenced material: lung tumor tissue, taken at surgery. J is TRBJ2-7 and V is TRBV7-9; TRBD2 matches at 8 bases. The TCR comes from a male donor with early-stage non-small cell lung cancer. The CDR3 is CASSLAPGLGYEQYF. DNA of the CDR3: TGTGCCAGCAGCTTAGCCCCGGGACTAGGCTACGAGCAGTACTTC.